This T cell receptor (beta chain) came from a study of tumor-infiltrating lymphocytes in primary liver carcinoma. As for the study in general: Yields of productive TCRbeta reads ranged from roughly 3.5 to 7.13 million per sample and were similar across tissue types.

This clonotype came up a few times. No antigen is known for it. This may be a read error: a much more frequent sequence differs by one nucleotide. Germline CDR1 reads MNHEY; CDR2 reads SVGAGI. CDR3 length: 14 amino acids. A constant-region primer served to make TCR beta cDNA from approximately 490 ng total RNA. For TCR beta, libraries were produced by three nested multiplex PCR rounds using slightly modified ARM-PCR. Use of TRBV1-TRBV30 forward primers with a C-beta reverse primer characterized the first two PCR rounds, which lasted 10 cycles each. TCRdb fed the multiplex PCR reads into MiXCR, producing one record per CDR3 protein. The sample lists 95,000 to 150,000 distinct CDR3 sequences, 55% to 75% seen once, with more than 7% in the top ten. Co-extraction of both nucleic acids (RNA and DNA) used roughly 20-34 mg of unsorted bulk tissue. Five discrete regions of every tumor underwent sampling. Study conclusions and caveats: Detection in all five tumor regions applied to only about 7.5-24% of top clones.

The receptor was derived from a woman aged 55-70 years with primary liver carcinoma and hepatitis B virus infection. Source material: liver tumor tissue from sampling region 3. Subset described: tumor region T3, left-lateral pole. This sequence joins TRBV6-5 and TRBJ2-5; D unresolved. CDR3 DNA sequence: TGTGCCAGCGCCAAATACAAAGCCGAAGAGACCCGGTACTTC. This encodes CASAKYKAEETRYF.